This T cell receptor beta chain was sequenced for a study of shared clonotypes between healthy human individuals. Germline-derived CDR1 and CDR2 are MNHGY and SVAAGI. V was clipped by 5 bases and J by 1 base, with 15 bases between them. The CDR3 is 15 residues long. Sorted-subset replicate PCRs used 200 ng of genomic DNA. This amount corresponded to approximately 30,000 T cell genomes. Using immunoSEQ multiplex PCR, the repertoire was profiled, and TCRdb retains in-frame clones only, with some absent. The table shows roughly 2,300,000 clones, with about nine tenths occurring only once. This chain uses TRBV6-9 with TRBJ2-7, with TRBD2 as a possible D gene (5 bases). The TCR originated in a man aged 18 to 35 in good health. Some clones in this sample may be carry-over from other donors' samples. The sequenced sample consisted of naive CD4+ T cells from PBMCs. Subset indicated: CD45RA+ positively selected. The CDR3 region is CASSTNRRGSYEQYF. The CDR3 coding sequence is TGTGCCAGCAGTACTAATCGACGCGGGTCCTACGAGCAGTACTTC.